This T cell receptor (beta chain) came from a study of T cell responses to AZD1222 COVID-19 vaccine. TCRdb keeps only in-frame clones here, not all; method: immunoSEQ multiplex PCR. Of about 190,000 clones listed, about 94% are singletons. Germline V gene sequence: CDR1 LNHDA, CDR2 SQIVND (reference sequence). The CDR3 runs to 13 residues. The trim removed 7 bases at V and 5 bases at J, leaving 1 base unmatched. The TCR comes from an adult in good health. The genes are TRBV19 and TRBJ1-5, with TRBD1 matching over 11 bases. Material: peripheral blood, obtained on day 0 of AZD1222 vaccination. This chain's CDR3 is CASTDRGHQPQHF. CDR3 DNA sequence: TGTGCCAGTACGGACAGGGGGCATCAGCCCCAGCATTTT.